This T cell receptor (beta chain) was recovered during a study of cytomegalovirus exposure and HLA in healthy donors. As for the study in general: Within the Caucasian-associated ancestry cluster were around four fifths of the 398 genotyped donors.

The PCR employed 60 Vbeta primers together with 13 Jbeta primers. Data came from immunoSEQ multiplex PCR; TCRdb stores just in-frame clones and leaves some out. This table has about 150,000 clones, just over 75% appearing once. The CDR3 is 14 residues long. Germline V gene data show CDR1 as SEHNR and CDR2 as FQNEAQ (reference sequence). Losses at the gene ends were 3 bases for V and 3 bases for J; bases not matched to a gene: 4. Study-wide points: 164 TCR beta chains were listed as cytomegalovirus-associated. For most TCR sequences rarity was the rule, although some public TCRs occurred in many donors. An analysis was carried out at a later point. It showed that HLA-associated TCR beta chains were more clonally expanded than equally common non-associated chains.

In the case of this clone: Its antigen is unknown.

The receptor's source is a man aged 35 to 55 in good health and CMV-seronegative. J is TRBJ1-1 and V is TRBV7-9; 7 nucleotides align to TRBD1. The specimen sequenced was PBMCs. The chain's CDR3 is CASSFLQGYTEAFF. The CDR3 DNA sequence: TGTGCCAGCAGCTTTCTACAGGGGTACACTGAAGCTTTCTTT.